This T cell receptor (beta chain) was sequenced for a study of siplizumab effects on memory and regulatory T cells. After removal of 7 bases from V and 0 bases from J, the junction contained 6 bases not matched to a gene. The CDR3 loop spans 15 amino acids. Looked up from germline, CDR1 is SGDLS and CDR2 is YYNGEE. This clone was recorded only once. Clones were sequenced by immunoSEQ multiplex PCR, and TCRdb holds only the in-frame ones, with some missing. The sample lists 50,000 to 70,000 clones, just over 95% occurring once. This sequence was found in a human donor in good health. The sequenced sample consisted of naive CD8+ T cells sorted from blood. This chain connects TRBV9 to TRBJ2-3; 9 nucleotides match TRBD1. The CDR3 region is CASAPGTGSTDTQYF. The CDR3 nucleotides are TGTGCCAGCGCCCCCGGGACAGGGAGCACAGATACGCAGTATTTT.